This T cell receptor (beta chain) was captured by sequencing in a study of blood T cell repertoires in COVID-19. About the research overall: Whether acute or convalescent, the COVID-19 samples came from the United States, Italy and Spain.

Data came from immunoSEQ multiplex PCR; TCRdb stores just in-frame clones and leaves some out. The sample carries some 65,000 clones, roughly 86% recorded once. V lost 2 bases to trimming and J lost 4 bases, with 14 bases between them. Germline loops: CDR1 SGHRS, CDR2 YFSETQ. CDR3 length equals 15 residues. Seattle patients were enrolled during active infection and followed longitudinally. The sequence was collected from a man aged 40-49 years with COVID-19, enrolled during active disease. Sequencing was performed on peripheral blood. This chain joins TRBV5-1 and TRBJ2-3; weak D call: TRBD1 (6 bases). The CDR3 bases are TGCGCCAGCAGCTTAACAGGGTGGTCAGCAGATACGCAGTATTTT. This sequence encodes CASSLTGWSADTQYF.